This T cell receptor beta chain was captured in a study of T cells after yellow fever vaccination. This CDR3 has 12 residues. From germline, CDR1 is SQVTM and CDR2 ANQGSEA. Via MiXCR, TCRdb re-called the 5' RACE reads, giving one row per CDR3 protein. This table holds 620,000 or so distinct CDR3 sequences, 9% to 15% found once. This clonotype has just a few counts. Its antigen is unidentified. General study points: Most primary-vaccination clones reappeared after the booster (about 97% CD4, approximately 88% CD8).

The V gene is TRBV29-1, the J gene TRBJ2-7, with 9 bases aligning to TRBD1. This clonotype was sampled from a man between 25 and 39 years old who received the YFV17D yellow fever vaccine. Sequenced here: PBMCs, sampled on the day of the yellow fever booster vaccination. The DNA of the CDR3 is TGCAGTACAACGGGACAGGGCGACGAGCAGTACTTC. Its translation is CSTTGQGDEQYF.